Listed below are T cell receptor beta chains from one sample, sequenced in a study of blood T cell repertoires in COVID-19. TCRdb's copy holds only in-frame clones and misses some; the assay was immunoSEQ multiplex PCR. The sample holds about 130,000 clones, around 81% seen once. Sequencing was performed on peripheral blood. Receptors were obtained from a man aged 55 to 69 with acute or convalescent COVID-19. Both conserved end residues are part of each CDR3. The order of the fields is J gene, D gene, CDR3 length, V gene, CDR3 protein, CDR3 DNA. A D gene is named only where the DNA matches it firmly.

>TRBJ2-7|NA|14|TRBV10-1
CASSEDPGGSEQYF
TGCGCCAGCAGTGAGGACCCTGGGGGCTCCGAGCAGTACTTC
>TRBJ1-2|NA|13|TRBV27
CASSPMTGYGYTF
TGTGCCAGCAGCCCTATGACAGGCTATGGCTACACCTTC
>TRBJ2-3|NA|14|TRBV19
CASKPGLSSDTQYF
TGTGCCAGTAAACCGGGACTTAGCTCAGATACGCAGTATTTT
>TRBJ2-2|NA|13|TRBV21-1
CASSVWGRGELFF
TGTGCCAGCAGCGTGTGGGGGAGGGGGGAGCTGTTTTTT
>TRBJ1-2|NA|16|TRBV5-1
CASSKQTPTRNYGYTF
TGCGCCAGCAGCAAACAGACTCCCACTAGGAACTATGGCTACACCTTC
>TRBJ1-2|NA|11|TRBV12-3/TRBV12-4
CATLGGYGYTF
TGTGCCACCCTGGGGGGCTATGGCTACACCTTC
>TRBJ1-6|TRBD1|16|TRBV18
CASSPFRQGNNSPLHF
TGTGCCAGCTCACCATTCCGACAGGGGAATAATTCACCCCTCCACTTT
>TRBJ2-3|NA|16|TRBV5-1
CASSSEPAGITDTQYF
TGCGCCAGCAGCTCGGAGCCGGCAGGGATCACAGATACGCAGTATTTT
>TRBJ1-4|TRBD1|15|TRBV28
CASSFGGQGAEKLFF
TGTGCCAGCAGTTTCGGGGGACAGGGGGCTGAAAAACTGTTTTTT
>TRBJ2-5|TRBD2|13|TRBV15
CATSSSGSETQYF
TGTGCCACCAGCAGCAGCGGGAGTGAGACCCAGTACTTC
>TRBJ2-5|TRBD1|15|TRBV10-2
CASSWTGEDLETQYF
TGCGCCAGCAGCTGGACAGGGGAAGACCTAGAGACCCAGTACTTC
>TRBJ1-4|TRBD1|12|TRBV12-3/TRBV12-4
CASSFSQGARFF
TGTGCCAGCAGTTTCTCCCAGGGGGCCAGGTTTTTT
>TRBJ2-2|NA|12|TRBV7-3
CASSSTGGELFF
TGTGCCAGCAGCTCCACGGGCGGGGAGCTGTTTTTT
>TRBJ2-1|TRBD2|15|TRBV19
CASSIQAGVWDEQFF
TGTGCCAGTAGTATACAAGCGGGAGTATGGGATGAGCAGTTCTTC
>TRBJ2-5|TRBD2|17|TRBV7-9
CASLSERLAGSRETQYF
TGTGCCAGCCTTTCAGAGAGACTAGCGGGTTCAAGGGAGACCCAGTACTTC
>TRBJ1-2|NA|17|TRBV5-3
CARSLGSRLPPNYGYTF
TGTGCCAGAAGCTTGGGGTCCAGGCTCCCCCCTAACTATGGCTACACCTTC
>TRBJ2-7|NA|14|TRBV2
CASAKEWGPYEQYF
TGTGCCAGTGCCAAGGAATGGGGGCCCTACGAGCAGTACTTC